A selection of T cell receptor beta chains follows, all from one sample in a study of beta chain features in type 1 diabetes. TCRdb's table, derived via immunoSEQ multiplex PCR, lists solely in-frame clones and lacks some. The sample lists 140,000 to 150,000 clones, nearly 50% occurring once. Sequenced: Tregs from blood. The source of these receptors is a man aged 18-30 years in good health. Each CDR3 is given without its conserved first and last residue. Each record gives: CDR3 protein, J gene, D gene, V gene. A D gene is named only where the DNA matches it firmly.

ASSLAPASGANVLT TRBJ2-6 NA TRBV5-4
ASSQQKNTEAF TRBJ1-1 NA TRBV19
ASSPRQGPLEQY TRBJ2-7 NA TRBV18
ASSLADMGSPLH TRBJ1-6 NA TRBV7-8
AIRGTGLSQH TRBJ1-5 TRBD1 TRBV10-3
ASSPRTGSDTQY TRBJ2-3 TRBD1 TRBV7-7
ASSPGGVSTDTQY TRBJ2-3 NA TRBV28
ASSVFRGGEQF TRBJ2-1 NA TRBV9
ASRSVPGDTQY TRBJ2-3 NA TRBV4-3
ATSRGGSPDSNQPQH TRBJ1-5 NA TRBV15
ASSARLNTEAF TRBJ1-1 NA TRBV6-1
ASRAGTGDNSPLH TRBJ1-6 TRBD1 TRBV7-9
ASSGGLLPQETQY TRBJ2-5 NA TRBV5-1
ASSVGLAGGNEQF TRBJ2-1 TRBD2 TRBV9
ASSFSGGVYNEQF TRBJ2-1 TRBD2 TRBV7-2
ASRSLGQGDQPQH TRBJ1-5 TRBD1 TRBV6-6
ASSQGDSNTEAF TRBJ1-1 TRBD1 TRBV4-2
ASRETGVPAEQY TRBJ2-7 TRBD1 TRBV28
ASSLGTPTYNEQF TRBJ2-1 NA TRBV7-8
ASSLSPTEAF TRBJ1-1 NA TRBV5-1
ASRKQGRSYEQY TRBJ2-7 NA TRBV19
ASSTWPDSPLH TRBJ1-6 NA TRBV19
ASRPGTLQNTEAF TRBJ1-1 NA TRBV19
ASSQGADTQY TRBJ2-3 TRBD1 TRBV7-3
ASSSGTGSRPTYEQY NA TRBD1 TRBV5-1
ASSLRGEDTQY TRBJ2-3 NA TRBV5-1
AWSGRNEQF TRBJ2-1 NA TRBV30
ASSPYGRGVLVEQY TRBJ2-7 TRBD2 TRBV11-2
ASSFHETQY TRBJ2-5 NA TRBV28
ASKGGTGELF TRBJ2-2 NA TRBV6-5
ASSISSQVHQPQH TRBJ1-5 NA TRBV19
ASSVQGGTGELF TRBJ2-2 NA TRBV9
ASSAGLAGVEQY NA TRBD2 TRBV2
ASSFTEFTEAF TRBJ1-1 NA TRBV7-2
ASSRDGGETEKLF TRBJ1-4 NA TRBV5-1
AGTPRGGQSYEQY TRBJ2-7 TRBD2 TRBV6-5
ASRRESGHNEQF TRBJ2-1 TRBD2 TRBV2
ATSRDLVLAGRKETQY TRBJ2-5 TRBD2 TRBV15
ASSLRQGDGYT TRBJ1-2 TRBD1 TRBV18
ASSQWDTGSYEQY TRBJ2-7 NA TRBV4-2
ASSLVPGVSYEQY TRBJ2-7 NA TRBV5-1
SVVRGQGGYEQY TRBJ2-7 TRBD1 TRBV29-1
ASSQGTGGQETQY TRBJ2-5 TRBD1 TRBV4-3